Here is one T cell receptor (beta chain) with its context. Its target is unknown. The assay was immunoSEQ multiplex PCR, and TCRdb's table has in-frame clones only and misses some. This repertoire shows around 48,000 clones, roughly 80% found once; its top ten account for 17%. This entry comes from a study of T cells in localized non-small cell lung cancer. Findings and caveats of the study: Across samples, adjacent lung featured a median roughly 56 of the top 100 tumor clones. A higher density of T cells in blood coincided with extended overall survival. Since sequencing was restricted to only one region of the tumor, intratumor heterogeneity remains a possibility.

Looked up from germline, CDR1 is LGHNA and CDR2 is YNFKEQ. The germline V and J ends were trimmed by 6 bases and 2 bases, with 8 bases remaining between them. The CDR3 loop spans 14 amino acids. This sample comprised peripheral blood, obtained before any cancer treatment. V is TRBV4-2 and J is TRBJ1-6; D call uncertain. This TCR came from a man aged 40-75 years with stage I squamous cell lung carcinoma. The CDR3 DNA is TGTGCCAGCAGACGGGAGGCCTATAATTCACCCCTCCACTTT. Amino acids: CASRREAYNSPLHF.